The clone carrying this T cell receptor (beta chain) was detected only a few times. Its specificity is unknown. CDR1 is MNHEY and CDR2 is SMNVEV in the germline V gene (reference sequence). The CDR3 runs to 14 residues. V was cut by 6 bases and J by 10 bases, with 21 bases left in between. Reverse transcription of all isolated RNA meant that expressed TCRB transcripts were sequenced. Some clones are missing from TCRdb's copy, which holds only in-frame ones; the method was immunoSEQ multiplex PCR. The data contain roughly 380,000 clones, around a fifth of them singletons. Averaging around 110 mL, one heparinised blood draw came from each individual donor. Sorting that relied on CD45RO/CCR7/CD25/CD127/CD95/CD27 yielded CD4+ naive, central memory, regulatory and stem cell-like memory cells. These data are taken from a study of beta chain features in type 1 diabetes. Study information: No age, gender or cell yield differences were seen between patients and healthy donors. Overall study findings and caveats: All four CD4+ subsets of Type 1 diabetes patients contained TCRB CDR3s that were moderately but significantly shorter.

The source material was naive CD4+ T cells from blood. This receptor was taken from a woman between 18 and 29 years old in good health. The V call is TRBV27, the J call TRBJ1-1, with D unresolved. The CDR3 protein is CASSLAPGRVTAFF. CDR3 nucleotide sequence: TGTGCCAGCAGCCTCGCGCCCGGGAGGGTAACAGCTTTCTTT.